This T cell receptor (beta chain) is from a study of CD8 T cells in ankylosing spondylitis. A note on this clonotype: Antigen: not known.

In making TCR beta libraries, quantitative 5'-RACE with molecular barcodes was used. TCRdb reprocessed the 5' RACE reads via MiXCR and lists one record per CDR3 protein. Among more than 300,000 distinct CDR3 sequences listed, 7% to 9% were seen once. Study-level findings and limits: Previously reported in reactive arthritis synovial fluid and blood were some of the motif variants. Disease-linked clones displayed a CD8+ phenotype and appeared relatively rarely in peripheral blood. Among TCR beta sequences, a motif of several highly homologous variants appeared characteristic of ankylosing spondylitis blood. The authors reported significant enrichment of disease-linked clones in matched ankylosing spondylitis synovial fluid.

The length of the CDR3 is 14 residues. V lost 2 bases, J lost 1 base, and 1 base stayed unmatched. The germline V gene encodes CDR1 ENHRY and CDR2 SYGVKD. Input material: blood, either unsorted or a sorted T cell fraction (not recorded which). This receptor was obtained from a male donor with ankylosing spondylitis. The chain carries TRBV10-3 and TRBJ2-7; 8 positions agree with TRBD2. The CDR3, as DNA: TGTGCCATCAGTGAGACTAGCGGTTCCTACGAGCAGTACTTC. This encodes CAISETSGSYEQYF.